The 8 T cell receptor beta chains given below trace back to one sample, sequenced in a study of CD8 T cells in Susac syndrome. Random hexamers were used to reverse transcribe the RNA input (roughly 0.5 to 1 ug). TCRdb re-analysed the immunoSEQ multiplex PCR reads in MiXCR, keeping a single row per CDR3 protein. This table holds fewer than 300,000 distinct CDR3 sequences, about 85% found once. The sequenced sample consisted of CD8+ T cells from PBMCs. The receptors originated from a human donor with multiple sclerosis.

The chain combines TRBV9 with TRBJ2-1, with 8 bases aligning to TRBD2. V gave up 3 bases and J gave up 0 bases; unmatched junction bases: 8. The CDR3 is 17 residues long. The germline CDR1 and CDR2 sequences are SGDLS and YYNGEE. DNA of the CDR3: TGTGCCAGCAGCGCCCACGGGGGGGTCAGCTCCTACAATGAGCAGTTCTTC. Amino acid sequence: CASSAHGGVSSYNEQFF.

The chain employs TRBV19 and TRBJ1-5; D gene unclear. V was cut by 4 bases and J by 7 bases, with 11 bases left in between. The CDR3 extends over 13 amino acids. Germline loops: CDR1 LNHDA, CDR2 SQIVND (reference sequence). The CDR3 here is CASSTEHYQPQHF. CDR3 DNA sequence: TGTGCCAGTAGTACGGAACACTACCAGCCCCAGCATTTT.

CDR3 sequence: CASSQAQGGGYEQYF. In DNA, the CDR3 is TGCGCCAGCAGCCAGGCTCAGGGAGGCGGCTACGAGCAGTACTTC. V is TRBV4-1 and J is TRBJ2-7; possible D gene TRBD2, 6 bases. The CDR3 is 15 residues long. Looked up from germline, CDR1 is MGHRA and CDR2 is YSYEKL. Trimming took 3 bases from V and 3 from J, leaving 15 bases between them.

This chain links TRBV12-3 or TRBV12-4 with TRBJ1-1, with 7 bases fitting TRBD1. This CDR3 has 12 amino acids. Trimming at V came to 5 bases and at J to 10 bases, leaving 7 bases not matched to a gene. CDR3 DNA: TGTGCCAGCAGTCCCGACAGGGCCGGAGCTTTCTTT. It specifies CASSPDRAGAFF.

The genes are TRBV6-5 and TRBJ2-7; 7 bases map to TRBD2. The length of the CDR3 is 13 residues. The V and J ends lost 8 bases and 3 bases, in that order; junction bases with no gene match: 7. CDR1 is MNHEY and CDR2 is SVGAGI in the germline V gene. Here the CDR3 DNA reads TGTGCCAGCGCTGGGAGGGAGTACTACGAGCAGTACTTC. Its protein product is CASAGREYYEQYF.

This clonotype was seen a single time. The chain carries TRBV19 and TRBJ1-1; possible D gene TRBD1, 5 bases. Germline V CDR1 and CDR2: LNHDA, SQIVND (reference sequence). Between the trimmed V and J ends, which lost 5 bases and 6 bases, there was a span of 19 bases. The CDR3 covers 15 residues. In nucleotides, the CDR3 is TGTGCCAGTAGTTCCCGCCGGGACGATGTACCTGAAGCTTTCTTT. Its translation: CASSSRRDDVPEAFF.

The chain recombines TRBV7-9 with TRBJ2-1, with 7 positions matching TRBD2. Unmatched junction bases numbered 3, after V lost 5 bases and J lost 5 bases. The germline CDR1 and CDR2 sequences are SEHNR and FQNEAQ (reference sequence). CDR3 length: 13 amino acids. This chain's CDR3 is CASSTSEDNEQFF. Here the CDR3 DNA reads TGTGCCAGCAGCACTAGCGAAGACAATGAGCAGTTCTTC.

The rearrangement uses TRBV12-3 or TRBV12-4 and TRBJ1-6; 8 nucleotides match TRBD1. V was pared by 8 bases and J by 0 bases, with 6 bases of the junction left unmatched. This CDR3 region has 16 residues. The CDR3 loop is CASGFDRGSYNSPLHF. The CDR3 DNA sequence: TGTGCCAGCGGGTTTGACAGGGGCTCCTATAATTCACCCCTCCACTTT.